Presented here are 15 T cell receptor beta chains from one specimen sequenced in a study of blood T cells in healthy people across ages. Through a sample-barcoded 5' primer and a J-beta primer mix, a second PCR was run for about 6 to 11 cycles. TCRdb fed the 5' RACE reads into MiXCR, producing one record per CDR3 protein. The sample carries about 1.8 million distinct CDR3 sequences, about 50% recorded once. Sequenced sample: blood. These receptors were obtained from a woman aged 40 to 55 in good health.

The V gene is TRBV29-1, the J gene TRBJ2-1, with a possible D match to TRBD2 (5 bases). Per the germline V gene, CDR1 is SQVTM and CDR2 is ANQGSEA. Trimming stripped 6 bases from V and 5 bases from J, with 20 bases between. This CDR3 spans 15 amino acids. For the CDR3, the DNA is TGCAGCGTCACCCTTTACGGGGTTTCCAACAATGAGCAGTTCTTC. Translation gives CSVTLYGVSNNEQFF.

This clonotype was observed a single time. The chain has TRBV9 and TRBJ1-6; 7 bases align to TRBD1. In germline, CDR1 is SGDLS, CDR2 YYNGEE. V lost 2 bases and J lost 5; bases outside the gene matches: 4. The CDR3 has 15 amino acids. For the CDR3, the DNA is TGTGCCAGCAGCGTCCGGGACAGTGATAATTCACCCCTCCACTTT. This codes for CASSVRDSDNSPLHF.

CDR3 in amino acids: CASSSPGIYGYTF. Written as DNA, the CDR3 is TGTGCCAGCAGTTCACCGGGGATCTATGGCTACACCTTC. This chain joins TRBV6-2 or TRBV6-3 and TRBJ1-2, with unresolved D. Between the trimmed V and J ends, which lost 4 bases and 4 bases, there was a span of 10 bases. This CDR3 has 13 residues. Germline CDR1 is MNHEY and CDR2 is SVGEGT.

V usage is TRBV28 and J usage is TRBJ2-7; 10 bases line up with TRBD1. The J call may be wrong; the DNA end is better matched by TRBJ2-4. The CDR3 has 17 amino acids. CDR1 MDHEN and CDR2 SYDVKM come from the germline V gene. The CDR3 nucleotides are TGTGCCAGCAGTTTATTCCGTACGACAGGGGGCTTGAACATTCAGTACTTC. It translates to CASSLFRTTGGLNIQYF.

This clonotype was observed a few times. The chain has TRBV5-1 and TRBJ2-4, with 7 nucleotides matching TRBD1. The CDR3 runs 13 residues. V dropped 2 bases and J dropped 6; count of bases not matched to a gene: 2. Germline V gene sequence: CDR1 SGHRS, CDR2 YFSETQ. DNA of the CDR3: TGCGCCAGCAGCTTCGGGACAGCAAACATTCAGTACTTC. Encoded protein: CASSFGTANIQYF.

This clonotype showed up just a few times. The chain employs TRBV7-2 and TRBJ1-4; 7 nucleotides line up with TRBD1. CDR3 length equals 15 residues. V lost 3 bases, J lost 6 bases, and 7 bases stayed unmatched. Per germline, CDR1 SGHTA and CDR2 FQGNSA. The CDR3 sequence: CASSFTRDSYEKLFF. The CDR3 DNA is TGTGCCAGCAGCTTTACCCGGGACAGCTATGAAAAACTGTTTTTT.

V is TRBV9 and J is TRBJ1-2; TRBD1 agrees at 8 bases. The CDR3 contains 16 residues. The germline V gene has CDR1 SGDLS and CDR2 YYNGEE. V dropped 3 bases and J dropped 5; count of bases not matched to a gene: 12. The CDR3 is CASSASSGGAQYGYTF. Written as DNA, the CDR3 is TGTGCCAGCAGCGCGTCCTCAGGGGGCGCGCAGTATGGCTACACCTTC.

In DNA, the CDR3 is TGTGCCAGCAGCCAAATAGCTACAGATACGCAGTATTTT. This encodes CASSQIATDTQYF. The chain recombines TRBV14 with TRBJ2-3; D not resolved. With 2 bases removed from V and 3 bases from J, the gap between germline ends came to 6 bases. The CDR3 totals 13 residues. Germline loops: CDR1 SGHDN, CDR2 FVKESK.

This clonotype turned up a few times. The chain couples TRBV20-1 to TRBJ1-2, with a tentative D call TRBD1 (6 bases). Germline-derived CDR1 and CDR2 are DFQATT and SNEGSKA (reference sequence). V was trimmed by 4 bases and J by 7 bases, leaving 22 bases between them. The CDR3 is made up of 15 amino acids. The CDR3 coding sequence is TGCAGTGCTATGGGGCAGACAGGATCCTACGGTGGCTACACCTTC. Translated, it gives CSAMGQTGSYGGYTF.

This clonotype appeared a few times. The CDR3 bases are TGTGCCTCCACGAAAGGCGAAGGCGGGGGGTTACAAGAGACCCAGTACTTC. It encodes CASTKGEGGGLQETQYF. The chain is built from TRBV6-2 or TRBV6-3 and TRBJ2-5; 8 nucleotides match TRBD2. This CDR3 is built from 17 residues. CDR1 is MNHEY and CDR2 is SVGEGT in the germline V gene. The V segment lost 11 bases and the J segment 2 bases; nucleotides outside the gene matches: 19.

The gene calls are TRBV20-1 and TRBJ1-1, with 8 bases matching TRBD1. V was pared by 5 bases and J by 5 bases, with 4 bases of the junction left unmatched. This CDR3 region has 12 residues. Per germline, CDR1 DFQATT and CDR2 SNEGSKA (reference sequence). The CDR3 DNA is TGCAGTGCTCAGGGGGCGCGAACTGAAGCTTTCTTT. Amino acid sequence: CSAQGARTEAFF.

This clonotype was observed a handful of times. CDR3 residues: CASSLEVGASAGAYYTQYF. As DNA, the CDR3 is TGTGCCAGCAGCTTAGAGGTCGGGGCTTCAGCGGGGGCTTATTATACGCAGTATTTT. This sequence joins TRBV7-8 and TRBJ2-3, with TRBD2 matching 8 bases. Trimming cost V 1 base and J 7 bases; bases outside gene matches: 19. Germline V gives CDR1 SGHVS, CDR2 FQNEAQ. The CDR3 loop spans 19 amino acids.

The chain joins TRBV6-5 to TRBJ2-7, with D possibly TRBD2 on 5 matching bases. The DNA end is a closer match to TRBJ2-5, so the J assignment may be wrong. This CDR3 comprises 14 residues. CDR1 MNHEY and CDR2 SVGAGI come from the germline V gene. The CDR3 region has the DNA TGTGCCAGCAGTTGGGAGCAAGGTGGAGAGACCCAGTACTTC. Translation: CASSWEQGGETQYF.

In its sample, this clonotype was seen a few times. The V call is TRBV4-2, the J call TRBJ2-5; 7 bases match TRBD2. The V gene end was trimmed by 1 base and the J gene end by 2 bases; junction bases not matched to a gene: 10. Germline lookup yields CDR1 LGHNA and CDR2 YNFKEQ. CDR3 length: 17 residues. CDR3 amino acids: CASSQGWGGPPQETQYF. In DNA, the CDR3 is TGTGCCAGCAGCCAAGGGTGGGGGGGTCCCCCTCAAGAGACCCAGTACTTC.

This clonotype was counted only a few times. This chain uses TRBV25-1 with TRBJ2-3; 7 bases are a match to TRBD1. The CDR3 is made up of 14 amino acids. Germline V CDR1 and CDR2: MGHDK, SYGVNS. Trimming took 2 bases from V and 5 from J; bases not matched to a gene: 4. The CDR3 spells CASSEIGGLDTQYF. CDR3 DNA: TGTGCCAGCAGTGAAATAGGGGGCCTAGATACGCAGTATTTT.